The 2 T cell receptor beta chains below all came from one sample that was sequenced in a study of T cell responses to AZD1222 COVID-19 vaccine. Some clones are missing from TCRdb's copy, which holds only in-frame ones; the method was immunoSEQ multiplex PCR. The repertoire has some 190,000 clones, nearly 95% of them found once; the top ten carry around 2%. Material: peripheral blood, obtained 28 days after the second AZD1222 dose. These TCRs come from an adult who received the AZD1222 COVID-19 vaccine.

V gene TRBV19 combines with J gene TRBJ2-7, with no clear D. The germline V gene has CDR1 LNHDA and CDR2 SQIVND (reference sequence). V was cut by 1 base and J by 0 bases, with 10 bases left in between. The CDR3 covers 15 residues. The CDR3 region is CASSIGALPSYEQYF. DNA of the CDR3: TGTGCCAGTAGTATAGGGGCTCTTCCCTCCTACGAGCAGTACTTC. The variable domain in full, with the rest retrieved from reference TRBV19 and TRBJ2-7, is DGGITQSPKYLFRKEGQNVTLSCEQNLNHDAMYWYRQDPGQGLRLIYYSQIVNDFQKGDIAEGYSVSREKKESFPLTVTSAQKNPTAFYLCASSIGALPSYEQYFGPGTRLTVT.

The table lists this clone with a count of one. This chain links TRBV30 with TRBJ1-3, with D perhaps TRBD1 (5 bases). Trimming stripped 0 bases from V and 0 bases from J, with 15 bases between. The germline V gene encodes CDR1 GTSNPN and CDR2 SVGIG (reference sequence). CDR3 length: 17 amino acids. In nucleotides, the CDR3 is TGTGCCTGGAGTGTATGGAAGCAGGGCGGCTCTGGAAACACCATATATTTT. As protein: CAWSVWKQGGSGNTIYF.